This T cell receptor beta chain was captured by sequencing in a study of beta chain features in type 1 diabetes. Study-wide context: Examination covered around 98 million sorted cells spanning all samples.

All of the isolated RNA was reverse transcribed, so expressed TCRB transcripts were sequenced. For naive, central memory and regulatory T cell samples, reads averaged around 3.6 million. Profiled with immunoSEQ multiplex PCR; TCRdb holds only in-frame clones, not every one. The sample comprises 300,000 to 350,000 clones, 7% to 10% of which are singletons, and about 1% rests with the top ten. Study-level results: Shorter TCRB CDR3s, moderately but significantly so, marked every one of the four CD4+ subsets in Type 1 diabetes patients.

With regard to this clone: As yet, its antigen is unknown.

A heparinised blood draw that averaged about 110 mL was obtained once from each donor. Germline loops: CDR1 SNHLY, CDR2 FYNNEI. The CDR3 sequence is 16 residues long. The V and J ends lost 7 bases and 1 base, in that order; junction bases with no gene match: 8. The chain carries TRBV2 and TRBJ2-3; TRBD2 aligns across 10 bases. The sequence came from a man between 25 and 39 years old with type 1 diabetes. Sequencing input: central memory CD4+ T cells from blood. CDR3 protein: CASKVSSGGRTDTQYF. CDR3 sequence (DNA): TGTGCCAGCAAGGTTTCTAGCGGGGGCCGCACAGATACGCAGTATTTT. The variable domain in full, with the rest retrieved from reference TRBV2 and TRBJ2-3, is EPEVTQTPSHQVTQMGQEVILRCVPISNHLYFYWYRQILGQKVEFLVSFYNNEISEKSEIFDDQFSVERPDGSNFTLKIRSTKLEDSAMYFCASKVSSGGRTDTQYFGPGTRLTVL.